This T cell receptor beta chain was obtained from a study of cytomegalovirus exposure and HLA in healthy donors (TCRdb year 2017). Describing the broader study: According to an earlier analysis of around 600 of the donors, 200 million or so T cells yielded roughly 100 million unique TCR beta sequences and approximately 280 Gb of sequence data. An early release that covered 640 HLA-typed donors contained 300 to 350 gigabases of sequencing data and tens of millions of unique TCR sequences. The genetic ancestry cluster associated with self-reported Caucasian donors included about 81% of the approximately 400 genotyped donors. The aim of the study was to test whether cataloging public T cell receptors could identify signatures of past pathogen exposure. The study profiled the T cell repertoires of under 700 subjects by immunosequencing and related them to cytomegalovirus serostatus. Along with the approximately 700-subject first cohort, a separate validation cohort of over a hundred different subjects was used. The study combined high-throughput TCR immunosequencing, statistical association of individual TCRs with disease status, and machine learning to predict cytomegalovirus infection status. To study patterns of TCR occurrence, a later analysis re-analyzed previously published TCR beta repertoires from 500 to 850 donors and added high-resolution HLA genotyping. In the later analysis, no new phenotypic data were used to find candidate immune exposures; instead, reliance was placed on TCR beta sequences and their occurrence across donors. An earlier analysis of 587 of the donors used high-throughput TCR beta sequencing to judge whether each TCR beta V gene segment behaved as functional or pseudogenic. Donor age, sex, ethnicity and CMV serostatus were compiled together with the repertoire data. Genome-wide SNP genotypes for about 60% of the 666 donors were used in a later genetic analysis, which treated that subset as a discovery cohort. Every repertoire in the discovery cohort had been generated on one and the same sequencing platform. HLA typing covered class I and class II loci at four-digit resolution. Typing coverage varied by locus: about 620-630 donors for A, B, C, DRB1 and DQB1; more than 500 for DQA1; some 610 for DPA1; approximately 470 for DPB1. About 5 DR-DQ haplotypes were handled as single units for association and clustering, since linkage in the cohort was strong. Among 398 genotyped donors of the cohort, an average of approximately 200,000 unique TCR beta nucleotide sequences was sequenced per donor, of which about 19% were non-productive. General study outcomes and caveats: In a later analysis, the rate of TCR association differed among HLA loci, with DRB1 alleles having the most associated TCRs and HLA-C alleles having the fewest. Most TCR sequences were seen in very few donors, while some public TCRs were found in many individuals. A further reported finding was that TCR beta sequences accurately predicted the HLA-A and HLA-B alleles for most subjects in the first cohort. Because HLA typing was missing for some donors at each locus, association tests included only the typed subset. About 17 rarely observed V segments, including chromosome 9 orphons, were excluded from the earlier analysis of about 500 of the donors because counts were too low. A later analysis reported that several top co-occurrence clusters appeared linked to parvovirus B19, influenza, CMV and Epstein-Barr virus. Compared with equally common non-associated chains, HLA-associated TCR beta chains in a later analysis were more clonally expanded and had lower generation probabilities. Most CMV-associated TCR beta chains appeared to be HLA-restricted in a later analysis, and the HLA associations seemed to be driven largely by CMV exposure. Correlated functional status among segregating V segments might reflect linkage disequilibrium, but an unknown experimental factor could not be ruled out. A cluster of highly shared sequence variants was judged likely to be a technical artifact of the sequencing pipeline. Some IMGT-functional V segments, including TRBV6-2 and TRBV6-3, could not be distinguished by the 87-base-pair reads and were therefore excluded. The study listed 164 TCR beta chains as associated with cytomegalovirus. Cytomegalovirus status was reported to be diagnosed by the classifier with high specificity and sensitivity in both the original and validation cohorts. This cohort had only TCR beta chains sequenced, and the lack of alpha or paired-chain data limited which features could be detected. In a later analysis, some 17,000 TCR beta sequences were associated with specific HLA alleles at a false discovery rate of 0.05. Roughly uniform sequencing depth across donors was assumed in presence/absence analyses, although this assumption may not hold. An earlier analysis of 587 of the donors showed that most TCR beta V segments appeared in productive rearrangements either about 87% or about 30% of the time, which broadly matched IMGT annotations. Assigning TCR associations to individual alleles was difficult when HLA alleles, especially DR and DQ, strongly co-occurred. An association between a missense DCLRE1C variant and V-gene and J-gene trimming of TCR beta chains was found in a later genetic analysis and replicated in an independent cohort. The only immune exposure information available for the cohort was CMV serostatus. The authors suggested that the approach could potentially be extended to other disease states and immunological phenotypes. Compared with the approximately 670-donor mean, donors in an Asian-associated ancestry cluster had fewer N-insertions in productive TCRs, according to a later genetic analysis. In vitro tests confirmed that three of the cytomegalovirus-associated TCR beta chains recognize cytomegalovirus antigens.

Library generation was performed with the immunoSEQ multiplex PCR assay. For the multiplex PCR, a mixture combining 60 forward primers for TCR Vbeta segments and 13 reverse primers for TCR Jbeta segments was used. A multiplex PCR assay on genomic DNA amplified the CDR3 region of rearranged TCR beta genes. The Illumina HiSeq System was used to sequence the amplified TCR beta libraries as 87-base-pair reads. As for the authors' bioinformatics: Across the 500 to 850 repertoires, a later analysis counted some 81 million unique TCR beta chains, 9.5 million to 13 million of which were shared by at least two donors. Raw reads were error-corrected and collapsed into unique sequences with a nearest-neighbor algorithm that merged closely related sequences to remove PCR and sequencing errors. Alignment of CDR3 sequences to IMGT reference sequences was used to assign V, D and J gene segments. Each retained sequence needed at least a six-nucleotide match to both a V gene segment and a J gene segment. Rearrangements were classified as productive when the CDR3 lacked stop codons and remained in frame with V and J, and all other rearrangements were classified as non-productive. CDR3 was defined by IMGT convention, running from the second conserved V-encoded cysteine to the conserved J-encoded phenylalanine. The earlier analysis of about 500 of the donors excluded sequences that lacked an unambiguous match to a single V gene segment. In an earlier analysis of several hundred of the donors, V segments were called functional above 56.7% productive rearrangements and were called segregating when the between-donor standard deviation exceeded 5%. A statistical classification framework was developed to diagnose cytomegalovirus status using the catalog of TCR beta chain sequences. V and J gene assignment, in a later analysis, came from comparing TCR nucleotide sequences with IMGT/GENE-DB human TR gene sequences. The TCRdist pipeline was used in a later analysis to assign CDR3 sequences and most-parsimonious VDJ recombination scenarios. In a later analysis, each TCR beta chain was defined by its CDR3 amino acid sequence together with its V-gene family, and reads without a unique V-gene family were excluded. To address suspected cross-contamination and a sequencing artifact, a later analysis removed approximately 600 highly shared, low-generation-probability nucleotide sequences. In a later analysis, a clonal expansion index for each public chain was calculated from normalized within-repertoire ranks of inferred template counts. Generation probabilities in a later analysis came from a VDJ recombination model fitted to out-of-frame rearrangements, and those results were checked against IGoR. In a later analysis, hypergeometric tests were used to score TCR-TCR, TCR-HLA and TCR-CMV co-occurrence, with a repertoire-size bias correction applied to TCR pairs. To estimate false discovery rates, a later analysis permuted the HLA or CMV assignments 20 times. In a later analysis, co-occurring TCRs were grouped using DBSCAN, and TCRdist sequence similarity was added for clustering within HLA-allele-positive subsets. Co-occurrence clustering excluded repertoires with fewer than 30,000 or more than 120,000 public chains, plus five with anomalous nucleotide sharing. In its TCRdb copy, this immuneACCESS table keeps in-frame sequences only and misses some clones. Where compared with another copy, unresolved V genes explain less than half of these, and the others have no known cause. V and J calls plus clone size are reproduced from that table; the DNA served to infer D and trimming. Present in this sample are tens of thousands of clones, more than 60% of which were seen just once. Clones ranked in the top ten supply 2.5% to 3.5% of the sample.

For CDR1 and CDR2, the germline V gene (reference sequence) lists SGHNT and YYREEE. From its cysteine to its phenylalanine, the CDR3 spans 16 amino acids. The only DNA kept is the CDR3, 48 bases in frame from the first base. The V end loses 4 bases and the J end loses 1 base, and a stretch of 17 bases separates them. For this clone: Its antigen is unknown. Qualities for individual bases were not recorded, and no much larger clone is one base off.

The cohort was made up of approximately 670 healthy bone marrow donors. All cohort members were sampled while nominally healthy, although unrecorded immune exposures were likely present. The donor was CMV seronegative and belonged to the group of 320 or so seronegative cohort members. Every donor gave a peripheral blood sample, and the peripheral blood mononuclear cells from that sample were used for TCR beta sequencing. The Qiagen DNeasy Blood Extraction Kit was used to extract genomic DNA from the blood cell samples. The chain couples TRBV5-4 to TRBJ2-5; possibly the D gene is TRBD2, per 6 matching bases. Sequences were obtained from PBMCs. This clonotype originated in a young man in good health and CMV-seronegative. The DNA sequence reads TGTGCCAGCAGCGGCCGACTAGTTCCAACCCAAGAGACCCAGTACTTC. This gives the protein CASSGRLVPTQETQYF.